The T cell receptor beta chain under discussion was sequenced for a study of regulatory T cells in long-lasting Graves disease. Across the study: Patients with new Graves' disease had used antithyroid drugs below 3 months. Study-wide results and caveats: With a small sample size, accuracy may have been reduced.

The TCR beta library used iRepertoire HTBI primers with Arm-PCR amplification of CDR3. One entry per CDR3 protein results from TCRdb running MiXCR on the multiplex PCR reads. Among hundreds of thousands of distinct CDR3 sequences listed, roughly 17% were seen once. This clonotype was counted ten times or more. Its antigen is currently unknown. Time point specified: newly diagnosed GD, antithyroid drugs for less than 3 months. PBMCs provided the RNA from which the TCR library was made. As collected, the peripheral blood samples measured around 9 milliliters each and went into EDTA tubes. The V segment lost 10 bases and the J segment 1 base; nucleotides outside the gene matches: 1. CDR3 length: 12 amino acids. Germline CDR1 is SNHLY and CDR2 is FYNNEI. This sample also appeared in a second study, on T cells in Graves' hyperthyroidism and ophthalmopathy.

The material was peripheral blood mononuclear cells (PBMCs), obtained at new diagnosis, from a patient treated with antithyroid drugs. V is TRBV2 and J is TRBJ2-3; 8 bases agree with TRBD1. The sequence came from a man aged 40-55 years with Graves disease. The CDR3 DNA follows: TGTGCCACGGACAGGGGCACAGATACGCAGTATTTT. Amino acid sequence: CATDRGTDTQYF.